The rows below give T cell receptor beta chains drawn from one sample of a study of OX40 agonist ivuxolimab in advanced cancers. The data were produced by immunoSEQ multiplex PCR, yet TCRdb's version contains in-frame clones alone and is incomplete. The table has tens of thousands of clones, around 90% seen once. This specimen consisted of CD4+ or CD8+ T cells sorted from blood, obtained in a trial of the OX40 agonist ivuxolimab. The receptor source for this set is an adult with an advanced solid tumor such as melanoma, head and neck, liver or kidney cancer. The CDR3 runs from the conserved cysteine through the conserved F or W. The order of the fields is D gene, V gene, CDR3 protein. A D gene is named only where the DNA matches it firmly.

>TRBD2|TRBV14
CASSQDTSGWYNEQFF
>TRBD2|TRBV5-1
CASSSGLAGVGTDTQYF
>TRBD2|TRBV27
CASSLSIRTSGTQETQYF
>TRBD1|TRBV5-1
CASSSRDSSYEQYF
>TRBD1|TRBV5-6
CASSLGRGSFYGYTF
>TRBD2|TRBV4-3
CASSLSRGLVGDTQYF
>TRBD2|TRBV28
CASSAGLVVETQYF
>TRBD2|TRBV7-2
CASSPGTSGREGARDTQYF
>TRBD2|TRBV28
CASILAGGYEQFF
>NA|TRBV7-8
CASSLAGGTIPYEQYF
>NA|TRBV6-1
CASSGLRDRANYGYTF
>TRBD2|TRBV19
CASRLAGGPNTQYF
>NA|TRBV5-4
CASSLVASQETQYF
>TRBD2|TRBV19
CASSMGLAGGRTDTQYF
>NA|TRBV2
CASSEALSSGANVLTF
>TRBD1|TRBV6-5
CASSQGGGTEAFF
>NA|TRBV7-3
CASSSPPGETQYF
>TRBD1|TRBV6-6
CASSYRAVGQGYEQYF
>NA|TRBV14
CASSQEDSYNEQFF
>NA|TRBV7-8
CALVSGTNTGELFF
>TRBD2|TRBV28
CASSLFRGTSLGETQYF
>NA|TRBV5-4
CASSLELGIVSNQPQHF
>NA|TRBV9
CASSVSSSSTDTQYF
>TRBD1|TRBV28
CASSKQGYEQYF
>NA|TRBV6-6
CASSPVQDSYGYTF
>NA|TRBV9
CASSVAGSTDTQYF
>NA|TRBV28
CASLRDSNYGYTF
>TRBD1|TRBV14
CASSLSGTGTYEQYF
>NA|TRBV6-5
CASSPSGTAWSEQYF
>NA|TRBV19
CASSIGLEGLNEQFF
>TRBD2|TRBV6-1
CASKSPSGRAGELFF
>TRBD2|TRBV9
CASSVGGGRASFTDTQYF
>NA|TRBV10-3
CAIVAGTGNYEQYF
>TRBD2|TRBV11-3
CASSLGLAASNEQFF
>NA|TRBV5-5
CASTPLGGENTGELFF
>NA|TRBV6-6
CASSLAGFSYNEQFF
>TRBD2|TRBV11-1
CASSASGSAGELFF
>TRBD1|TRBV11-2
CASSPGGLGGYTF
>TRBD1|TRBV30
CAWSETGPGKNIQYF